The sequence of this T cell receptor (beta chain) was determined in a study of OX40 agonist ivuxolimab in advanced cancers. Across the whole study: At doses from 0.01 to 10 mg/kg, patients were given intravenous ivuxolimab every 2 weeks. Partial responses were achieved by three patients, of whom one had hepatocellular carcinoma and two had cutaneous melanoma. Study outcomes and limitations: In a subset of nonresponders, normalized T-cell clonal expansion was also low. More expanded clones were seen, on average, in CD8+ T cells than in CD4+.

As to this clone: The antigen is not known.

This table comes from immunoSEQ multiplex PCR, and its TCRdb copy is limited to in-frame clones, with some not included. The sample gives some 64,000 clones, 85% to 95% of which show up once; roughly 25% is in the top ten. The source was CD4+ or CD8+ T cells sorted from blood, collected in a trial of the OX40 agonist ivuxolimab. This receptor was taken from an adult with an advanced solid tumor such as melanoma, head and neck, liver or kidney cancer.

For the CDR3, the DNA is TGTGCCAGCAGCAACACCAGGGGGCCCGGCAATCAGCCCCAGCATTTT. It specifies CASSNTRGPGNQPQHF. The chain uses TRBV7-2 and TRBJ1-5; 8 bases agree with TRBD1. After removal of 5 bases from V and 2 bases from J, the junction contained 8 bases not matched to a gene. Germline assignment: CDR1 SGHTA and CDR2 FQGNSA. The CDR3 loop spans 16 amino acids.